The 20 T cell receptor beta chains below were found in one sample sequenced in a study of CXCR3-negative and CXCR3-positive naive CD8 T cells. Study conclusions and caveats: CXCR3-positive naive cells had more hydrophobic TRB CDR3s than CXCR3-negative naive cells.

The TRB cDNA libraries were prepared by 5' RACE with UMI labels. TCRdb reprocessed the 5' RACE reads; each CDR3 protein has one entry and no DNA is given. The sample data list roughly 80,000 distinct CDR3 sequences. Antigens for these TCRs are unknown. Sequenced sample: naive CXCR3+ CD8+ T cells from blood. Subset defined: CD45RO-CCR7+CD27+CD95- naive CD8+ T cells expressing CXCR3 (TNR3+). Receptors were obtained from a human donor in good health. Some clones in this sample may be carry-over from other donors' samples.

The V gene is TRBV9, the J gene TRBJ2-3; TCRdb reports TRBD2, a call that lacks DNA to check it against. Germline V gene lookup returns CDR1 SGDLS and CDR2 YYNGEE. The CDR3 runs 16 residues. This CDR3 reads CASSPWDRGLAGTQYF.

The J gene is TRBJ1-1, the V gene TRBV5-1; TCRdb outputs TRBD1, but without DNA this stays unchecked. The V gene's germline CDR1 is SGHRS and CDR2 YFSETQ. The length of the CDR3 is 15 residues. The CDR3 sequence is CASSWTGGPDTEAFF.

The chain joins TRBV5-1 to TRBJ2-7. Germline V lookup: CDR1 SGHRS, CDR2 YFSETQ. CDR3 length: 14 residues. The CDR3 loop reads CASSDDSSSYEQYF.

The V and J genes are TRBV7-9 and TRBJ2-3; TCRdb picks TRBD1, but there is no DNA to check that call. This CDR3 is built from 14 residues. In germline, CDR1 is SEHNR, CDR2 FQNEAQ (reference sequence). CDR3 region: CASSPDRGSNTQYF.

The chain's CDR3 is CASSPPEGPSTDTQYF. The V gene is TRBV7-9, the J gene TRBJ2-3; lacking DNA, the TRBD2 call made by TCRdb goes unchecked. Germline V gene sequence: CDR1 SEHNR, CDR2 FQNEAQ (reference sequence). CDR3 length: 16 residues. The variable domain in full, completed from reference TRBV7-9 and TRBJ2-3, reads DTGVSQNPRHKITKRGQNVTFRCDPISEHNRLYWYRQTLGQGPEFLTYFQNEAQLEKSRLLSDRFSAERPKGSFSTLEIQRTEQGDSAMYLCASSPPEGPSTDTQYFGPGTRLTVL.

V is TRBV28 and J is TRBJ2-7. There are 14 residues in the CDR3. The germline V gene encodes CDR1 MDHEN and CDR2 SYDVKM. CDR3 protein: CASSTRTASYEQYF.

The gene calls are TRBV28 and TRBJ1-1. CDR3 length equals 12 residues. CDR1 is MDHEN, CDR2 SYDVKM, per germline. CDR3: CASSFMNTEAFF.

V gene TRBV12-3 or TRBV12-4 combines with J gene TRBJ2-1; as DNA is missing, the TRBD2 call by TCRdb cannot be tested. The CDR3 runs 15 residues. The CDR3 reads CASRRTSGGYNEQFF.

The V and J genes are TRBV20-1 and TRBJ2-1; the D call from TCRdb, TRBD2, cannot be confirmed without DNA. CDR1 is DFQATT, CDR2 SNEGSKA, per germline (reference sequence). The CDR3 runs 13 residues. The CDR3 is CSANGLADNEQFF.

The rearrangement uses TRBV20-1 and TRBJ2-7. The V gene's germline CDR1 is DFQATT and CDR2 SNEGSKA (reference sequence). This CDR3 has 13 residues. This CDR3 is CSARWGSNDEQYF.

V is TRBV28 and J is TRBJ1-5; TCRdb lists TRBD1, though no DNA is available to test this call. The CDR3 totals 15 residues. Germline CDR1 is MDHEN and CDR2 is SYDVKM. The CDR3 spells CATGTGGVRNQPQHF.

The rearrangement uses TRBV28 and TRBJ2-7; the TCRdb call, TRBD2, lacks DNA for checking. The CDR3 contains 16 residues. Germline CDR1 MDHEN, CDR2 SYDVKM. The CDR3 reads CASSLPETSDGDEQYF.

The J gene is TRBJ2-1, the V gene TRBV4-1; the D call from TCRdb, TRBD2, cannot be confirmed without DNA. Germline V lookup: CDR1 MGHRA, CDR2 YSYEKL. There are 16 residues in the CDR3. The CDR3 loop reads CASSQDSTGSFWQQFF.

V gene TRBV29-1 combines with J gene TRBJ2-2. There are 14 residues in the CDR3. Germline-derived CDR1 and CDR2 are SQVTM and ANQGSEA. The CDR3 protein is CSVEVGANTGELFF.

V usage is TRBV28 and J usage is TRBJ2-3; TCRdb calls TRBD1, which cannot be checked without DNA. In germline, CDR1 is MDHEN, CDR2 SYDVKM. The CDR3 has 16 amino acids. CDR3 in amino acids: CASSAGTRIDRDTQYF. Full variable domain (remainder filled in from reference TRBV28 and TRBJ2-3): DVKVTQSSRYLVKRTGEKVFLECVQDMDHENMFWYRQDPGLGLRLIYFSYDVKMKEKGDIPEGYSVSREKKERFSLILESASTNQTSMYLCASSAGTRIDRDTQYFGPGTRLTVL.

The V gene is TRBV4-3, the J gene TRBJ1-1. The CDR3 length is 14 residues. Germline V gives CDR1 LGHNA, CDR2 YSLEER. The CDR3 spells CASSQDMREAEAFF.

This chain links TRBV29-1 with TRBJ2-1; checking the TCRdb D call of TRBD1 is not possible without DNA. Germline lookup yields CDR1 SQVTM and CDR2 ANQGSEA. This CDR3 is built from 16 residues. The CDR3 loop reads CSVAGAGTSSYNEQFF.

The V call is TRBV10-3, the J call TRBJ2-5; TCRdb calls TRBD1, which cannot be checked without DNA. CDR1 ENHRY and CDR2 SYGVKD come from the germline V gene. The CDR3 covers 18 residues. The CDR3 reads CAISDSMRGGGFQETQYF.

The chain links TRBV5-1 to TRBJ2-7; TCRdb's D call of TRBD1 is untestable without DNA. Germline V gene sequence: CDR1 SGHRS, CDR2 YFSETQ. The CDR3 runs to 16 residues. The CDR3 protein is CASSQDLRELGYEQYF. Combining the CDR3 with reference TRBV5-1 and TRBJ2-7 gives the whole variable domain KAGVTQTPRYLIKTRGQQVTLSCSPISGHRSVSWYQQTPGQGLQFLFEYFSETQRNKGNFPGRFSGRQFSNSRSEMNVSTLELGDSALYLCASSQDLRELGYEQYFGPGTRLTVT.

The J gene is TRBJ2-4, the V gene TRBV20-1; TCRdb calls TRBD2, which cannot be checked without DNA. CDR1 and CDR2 (germline): DFQATT, SNEGSKA (reference sequence). The CDR3 totals 15 residues. The CDR3 loop is CSATPNTGHSNIQYF.